A single sample gave rise to the 26 T cell receptor beta chains below, sequenced in a study of cytomegalovirus exposure and HLA in healthy donors. The study ran its PCR with 60 Vbeta and 13 Jbeta primers. Clones were sequenced by immunoSEQ multiplex PCR, and TCRdb holds only the in-frame ones, with some missing. Here the sample spans hundreds of thousands of clones, approximately 80% being singletons. The sequenced sample was PBMCs. These receptors all come from a girl aged 10 to 17 in good health and CMV-seronegative.

This clone has only one observation. The limits of the CDR3 on the DNA are not certain, so only TCRdb's listed CDR3 is given. The chain couples TRBV28 to TRBJ1-2; the table gives TRBD1 as D, unverified against the DNA. Germline CDR1 and CDR2: MDHEN and SYDVKM. With termini counted, the CDR3 has 15 amino acids. CDR3 region: CASSSSGTGSYGYTF.

The chain employs TRBV9 and TRBJ2-7; 8 bases are shared with TRBD1. CDR3 length equals 15 residues. Trimming removed 3 bases from V and 0 bases from J; junction bases left unmatched: 5. Germline-derived CDR1 and CDR2 are SGDLS and YYNGEE. In DNA, the CDR3 is TGTGCCAGCAGCGAACAGGGGGGCTTCTCCTACGAGCAGTACTTC. Translation gives CASSEQGGFSYEQYF.

The genes are TRBV25-1 and TRBJ1-5; tentatively, D is TRBD1 (5 bases). CDR3 length: 14 residues. V was shortened by 4 bases and J by 5 bases, with 12 bases between the two germline ends. Germline values: CDR1 MGHDK, CDR2 SYGVNS. The CDR3 reads CASSGSRVDQPQHF. The CDR3 DNA sequence: TGTGCCAGCAGTGGTTCCAGGGTAGATCAGCCCCAGCATTTT.

In its sample, this clone was seen once. The chain couples TRBV25-1 to TRBJ2-3, with D possibly being TRBD2 (6 bases). This CDR3 has 12 residues. Germline loops: CDR1 MGHDK, CDR2 SYGVNS. V gave up 6 bases and J gave up 5 bases, with 9 bases separating them. For the CDR3, the DNA is TGTGCCAGCAGGGAGGGCGTAGATACGCAGTATTTT. It specifies CASREGVDTQYF.

The rearrangement links TRBV5-1 to TRBJ2-7, with a possible D match to TRBD2 (5 bases). Per the germline V gene, CDR1 is SGHRS and CDR2 is YFSETQ. V lost 7 bases and J lost 4, with 24 bases in between. The length of the CDR3 is 16 residues. CDR3 in amino acids: CASQLGVRPDYYEQYF. The CDR3 DNA follows: TGCGCCAGCCAGCTTGGAGTACGTCCCGACTATTACGAGCAGTACTTC.

This clone was counted only a few times. This chain joins TRBV5-6 and TRBJ1-2; D is undetermined. The V end lost 4 bases, the J end lost 7 bases, and 23 bases lay between the germline ends. The CDR3 loop spans 16 amino acids. The germline V gene encodes CDR1 SGHDT and CDR2 YYEEEE. The CDR3 region is CASSRRQAGLVSGYTF. The CDR3 coding sequence is TGTGCCAGCAGCAGGCGGCAGGCGGGTTTGGTTAGTGGCTACACCTTC.

The chain links TRBV19 to TRBJ1-2, with TRBD1 identical over 10 bases. The CDR3 loop spans 18 amino acids. Germline V lookup: CDR1 LNHDA, CDR2 SQIVND (reference sequence). The V and J ends lost 6 bases and 4 bases, in that order; junction bases with no gene match: 17. CDR3 sequence (DNA): TGTGCCAGTAGCCGCATTCGGGGACAGGGGATGTTTAGCTATGGCTACACCTTC. It translates to CASSRIRGQGMFSYGYTF.

The V and J genes are TRBV7-9 and TRBJ1-4, with 12 bases that match TRBD1. Germline CDR1 and CDR2: SEHNR and FQNEAQ (reference sequence). This CDR3 comprises 18 residues. V was pared by 5 bases and J by 2 bases, with 9 bases of the junction left unmatched. The CDR3 DNA reads as TGTGCCAGCAGCGGGGACAGGGGGCTGCGGACGACTAATGAAAAACTGTTTTTT. The encoded protein is CASSGDRGLRTTNEKLFF.

The chain links TRBV30 to TRBJ2-3; no clear D gene. Germline V gene sequence: CDR1 GTSNPN, CDR2 SVGIG (reference sequence). V was trimmed by 4 bases and J by 6 bases, leaving 8 bases between them. The CDR3 has 11 amino acids. The CDR3 here is CAWNGRDTQYF. CDR3 nucleotide sequence: TGTGCCTGGAATGGTCGGGATACGCAGTATTTT.

The V gene is TRBV5-4, the J gene TRBJ1-2, with 9 bases matching TRBD1. Per germline, CDR1 SGHNT and CDR2 YYREEE (reference sequence). This CDR3 is built from 15 residues. V gave up 0 bases and J gave up 6 bases; unmatched junction bases: 6. In DNA form, the CDR3 reads TGTGCCAGCAGCTTGGCTGGGACAGGGTCTCATGGCTACACCTTC. Protein: CASSLAGTGSHGYTF.

V usage is TRBV30 and J usage is TRBJ1-2; a possible D gene is TRBD1 (5 bases). The germline V gene encodes CDR1 GTSNPN and CDR2 SVGIG (reference sequence). V was pared by 0 bases and J by 7 bases, with 6 bases between. This CDR3 is built from 11 residues. The CDR3 spells CAWSVGAGYTF. As DNA, the CDR3 is TGTGCCTGGAGTGTTGGGGCTGGCTACACCTTC.

DNA of the CDR3: TGTGCCAGCAGCTTGGAGACCCGCTACGAGCAGTACTTC. This codes for CASSLETRYEQYF. This rearrangement joins TRBV28 to TRBJ2-7, with no clear D. Germline V gene sequence: CDR1 MDHEN, CDR2 SYDVKM. The CDR3 covers 13 residues. V was clipped by 6 bases and J by 3 bases, with 12 bases between them.

The gene calls are TRBV28 and TRBJ1-4; D is unclear. The CDR3 loop spans 15 amino acids. Trimming shortened V by 6 bases and J by 5 bases, and 16 bases separated the two germline ends. The germline gives CDR1 MDHEN, CDR2 SYDVKM. The CDR3 loop reads CASSYSSGWNEKLFF. The CDR3 nucleotides are TGTGCCAGCAGCTACTCTTCGGGATGGAATGAAAAACTGTTTTTT.

The genes are TRBV19 and TRBJ2-5; possible D gene TRBD1, 6 bases. V lost 4 bases and J lost 5, with 14 bases in between. The CDR3 spans 14 residues. Germline CDR1 LNHDA, CDR2 SQIVND (reference sequence). CDR3 bases: TGTGCCAGTAGTACTTGGACAGATCATGAGACCCAGTACTTC. Amino acids: CASSTWTDHETQYF.

This chain uses TRBV5-4 with TRBJ1-1, with TRBD1 matching over 10 bases. The junction had 9 bases not matched to a gene; V was cut back by 4 bases and J by 3 bases. This CDR3 region has 16 residues. CDR1 SGHNT and CDR2 YYREEE come from the germline V gene (reference sequence). The CDR3 spells CASSQADRGGDTEAFF. In DNA, the CDR3 is TGTGCCAGCAGCCAAGCGGACAGGGGGGGAGACACTGAAGCTTTCTTT. Drawing the rest from reference TRBV5-4 and TRBJ1-1, the complete variable domain is ETGVTQSPTHLIKTRGQQVTLRCSSQSGHNTVSWYQQALGQGPQFIFQYYREEENGRGNFPPRFSGLQFPNYSSELNVNALELDDSALYLCASSQADRGGDTEAFFGQGTRLTVV.

V usage is TRBV30 and J usage is TRBJ1-3; the D gene is possibly TRBD1 (6 bases). Looked up from germline, CDR1 is GTSNPN and CDR2 is SVGIG (reference sequence). The CDR3 has 14 amino acids. The V end lost 4 bases, the J end lost 4 bases, and 14 bases lay between the germline ends. The CDR3 region is CAWTQGISGNTIYF. DNA for the CDR3: TGTGCCTGGACACAGGGTATTTCGGGAAACACCATATATTTT.

The J gene is TRBJ1-1, the V gene TRBV10-1; 7 bases fit TRBD1. The V and J ends lost 6 bases and 5 bases, in that order; junction bases with no gene match: 15. Germline CDR1 and CDR2: WNHNN and SYGVQD (reference sequence). CDR3 size: 16 residues. CDR3 protein: CASSADRANFWTEAFF. In DNA, the CDR3 is TGCGCCAGCAGCGCCGACAGGGCAAACTTTTGGACTGAAGCTTTCTTT.

The rearrangement joins TRBV5-1 to TRBJ2-1; 13 bases map to TRBD2. The V segment lost 0 bases and the J segment 12 bases; nucleotides outside the gene matches: 6. The CDR3 runs to 15 residues. Germline CDR1 reads SGHRS; CDR2 reads YFSETQ. CDR3 protein: CASSLETSGGNGQFF. The CDR3 nucleotides are TGCGCCAGCAGCTTGGAGACTAGCGGGGGGAACGGGCAGTTCTTC. The complete variable domain, with remaining parts taken from reference TRBV5-1 and TRBJ2-1, reads KAGVTQTPRYLIKTRGQQVTLSCSPISGHRSVSWYQQTPGQGLQFLFEYFSETQRNKGNFPGRFSGRQFSNSRSEMNVSTLELGDSALYLCASSLETSGGNGQFFGPGTRLTVL.

V gene TRBV7-9 combines with J gene TRBJ2-2; 7 nucleotides match TRBD1. The CDR3 is 18 amino acids. CDR1 and CDR2 (germline): SEHNR, FQNEAQ (reference sequence). Germline trimming cut 2 bases from V and 4 bases from J; bases unmatched to any gene: 13. CDR3 DNA: TGTGCCAGCAGCTTACCTTTCTTCCGGGACAGAGGCACCGGGGAGCTGTTTTTT. It translates to CASSLPFFRDRGTGELFF.

CDR3: CASSLGRQPQHF. The CDR3 DNA is TGTGCCAGCAGCTTAGGTAGACAGCCCCAGCATTTT. The chain recombines TRBV13 with TRBJ1-5; D remains ambiguous. The CDR3 extends over 12 amino acids. V was trimmed by 0 bases and J by 7 bases, leaving 4 bases between them. Germline V CDR1 and CDR2: PRHDT, FYEKMQ (reference sequence).

The chain carries TRBV28 and TRBJ1-2; TRBD1 matches at 7 bases. Per germline, CDR1 MDHEN and CDR2 SYDVKM. There are 16 residues in the CDR3. J lost 0 bases, V lost 1 base, and 5 bases had no gene match. CDR3 coding DNA: TGTGCCAGCAGTTTATCGCACAGGGGACCTAACTATGGCTACACCTTC. Protein: CASSLSHRGPNYGYTF.

V and J are TRBV27 and TRBJ2-3, with 8 bases identical to TRBD2. The CDR3 spans 15 residues. Germline CDR1 reads MNHEY; CDR2 reads SMNVEV (reference sequence). The J segment lost 3 bases and the V segment lost 5 bases, leaving 7 bases of the junction unmatched. The CDR3 spells CASSQSREATDTQYF. CDR3 nucleotides: TGTGCCAGCAGTCAATCGCGGGAGGCGACAGATACGCAGTATTTT.

V and J are TRBV27 and TRBJ2-7; D gene uncertain. Between the trimmed V and J ends, which lost 3 bases and 5 bases, there was a span of 8 bases. The CDR3 contains 12 residues. Germline CDR1 reads MNHEY; CDR2 reads SMNVEV (reference sequence). CDR3 amino acids: CASSFARNEQYF. DNA for the CDR3: TGTGCCAGCAGTTTTGCCAGGAACGAGCAGTACTTC.

This clone has only a few counts. The chain employs TRBV19 and TRBJ1-6; 7 bases align to TRBD1. The CDR3 sequence is 15 residues long. Germline V CDR1 and CDR2: LNHDA, SQIVND (reference sequence). J was trimmed by 8 bases and V by 5 bases; bases with no gene match: 9. The CDR3, as DNA: TGTGCCAGTAGTGTCACGGGACAGTCATATTCACCCCTCCACTTT. Translated, it gives CASSVTGQSYSPLHF.

V gene TRBV5-1 combines with J gene TRBJ2-5; D is ambiguous. Trimming removed 0 bases at V and 2 bases at J, with 14 bases between. CDR3 length: 16 residues. Per the germline V gene, CDR1 is SGHRS and CDR2 is YFSETQ. The CDR3: CASSLAPPVVQETQYF. The CDR3, as DNA: TGCGCCAGCAGCTTGGCCCCCCCGGTAGTGCAAGAGACCCAGTACTTC.

The V call is TRBV5-4, the J call TRBJ2-1; TRBD2 matches at 13 bases. Germline-derived CDR1 and CDR2 are SGHNT and YYREEE (reference sequence). With V trimmed by 0 bases and J by 9 bases, 6 bases remained unmatched. This CDR3 has 16 amino acids. The CDR3 DNA sequence: TGTGCCAGCAGCTTGGCCGGACTAGCGGGAGTCGGTGAGCAGTTCTTC. Translating gives CASSLAGLAGVGEQFF. The full variable domain, in which reference TRBV5-4 and TRBJ2-1 provide the parts outside the CDR3, is ETGVTQSPTHLIKTRGQQVTLRCSSQSGHNTVSWYQQALGQGPQFIFQYYREEENGRGNFPPRFSGLQFPNYSSELNVNALELDDSALYLCASSLAGLAGVGEQFFGPGTRLTVL.